Sequencing of this TCR beta chain was carried out in a study of blood T cell repertoires in COVID-19. Clones were read by immunoSEQ multiplex PCR, and TCRdb kept only the in-frame ones, dropping some. This table has some 74,000 clones, approximately 80% appearing once. This CDR3 is built from 16 residues. The germline gives CDR1 MNHNY, CDR2 SVGAGI (reference sequence). The junction had 9 bases not matched to a gene; V was cut back by 5 bases and J by 7 bases. Sequencing was carried out using peripheral blood. V usage is TRBV6-6 and J usage is TRBJ2-3; 13 bases align to TRBD2. The receptor was isolated from a human donor in a cohort sampled during active COVID-19. The CDR3 protein is CASSTPRTSGGNTQYF. CDR3 bases: TGTGCCAGCAGTACCCCACGGACTAGCGGGGGTAATACGCAGTATTTT.